This T cell receptor beta chain was identified during a study of blood T cell repertoires in COVID-19. On the study more broadly: The origin of the acute and convalescent COVID-19 samples was the United States, Italy and Spain. Nucleic acid was either cDNA or gDNA, and it came from T cells, B-cell-depleted T cells, or PBMCs.

In the authors' workflow: Amplification of reference gene primers provided the estimated nucleated cell counts. Assay used: immunoSEQ multiplex PCR; TCRdb lists only in-frame clones, some missing. V, J and clone size reflect that table, while D and trimming were determined from the DNA. The sample holds about 140,000 clones, roughly four fifths seen once. With 2 bases clipped from V and 5 bases from J, the junction kept 5 bases outside the gene matches. The CDR3 has 15 amino acids. Germline loops: CDR1 LGHDT, CDR2 YNNKEL (reference sequence). This clone came up a few times. The genes are TRBV3-1 (or the pseudogene TRBV3-2) and TRBJ2-1; 8 bases agree with TRBD2. This TCR was sampled from a human donor in a cohort sampled during active COVID-19. The sequencing input was peripheral blood. CDR3 nucleotide sequence: TGTGCCAGCAGCCAAAGCCTAGCGGGCAACAATGAGCAGTTCTTC. This translates into CASSQSLAGNNEQFF.